These 4 T cell receptor beta chains originate from one sample sequenced in a study of metastatic and nonmetastatic thyroid tumors. Nobody among the patients had been given any treatment before thyroid surgery. TCRdb reanalyzed the PCR reads with MiXCR. This table has some 31,000 clones, around a sixth appearing once. The material sequenced was blood. The receptors derive from a female donor with papillary thyroid cancer or a benign thyroid nodule (not recorded which). Some clones in this sample may be carry-over from other donors' samples.

The chain uses TRBV20-1 and TRBJ2-2; a weak D match, TRBD1 (5 bases). Trimming cost V 3 bases and J 2 bases, with 16 bases left between them. This CDR3 has 16 residues. From germline, CDR1 is DFQATT and CDR2 SNEGSKA (reference sequence). The CDR3, as DNA: TGCAGTGCTAGTGGCCCGACAGTGGCTAACACCGGGGAGCTGTTTTTT. Encoded protein: CSASGPTVANTGELFF.

This clone was observed a few times. A much larger clone sits a single nucleotide away, making a read error possible. The same CDR3 can be traced to other DNA sequences in this sample. The chain joins TRBV12-3 or TRBV12-4 to TRBJ1-4, with 9 bases fitting TRBD1. V gave up 1 base and J gave up 11 bases; unmatched junction bases: 5. The length of the CDR3 is 14 residues. CDR3 DNA: TGTGCCAGCAGTTTAGGGACAGGGGTTGAGAAACTGTTTTTT. Amino acid sequence: CASSLGTGVEKLFF.

This clone has ten or more counts. The CDR3 reads CASSDRLAANNEQFF. The CDR3 region has the DNA TGTGCCAGCAGTGATCGACTAGCGGCGAACAATGAGCAGTTCTTC. The chain has TRBV2 and TRBJ2-1; the match to TRBD2 covers 9 bases. CDR1 and CDR2 (germline): SNHLY, FYNNEI. The CDR3 extends over 15 amino acids. The V gene end was trimmed by 3 bases and the J gene end by 5 bases; junction bases not matched to a gene: 5.

This clone was seen ten or more times. This chain links TRBV7-2 with TRBJ2-1; no definite D call. Germline loops: CDR1 SGHTA, CDR2 FQGNSA. V was pared by 1 base and J by 3 bases, with 7 bases between. The CDR3 extends over 14 amino acids. CDR3 amino acids: CASSLGPGYNEQFF. The CDR3 DNA sequence: TGTGCCAGCAGCTTAGGTCCGGGCTACAATGAGCAGTTCTTC.